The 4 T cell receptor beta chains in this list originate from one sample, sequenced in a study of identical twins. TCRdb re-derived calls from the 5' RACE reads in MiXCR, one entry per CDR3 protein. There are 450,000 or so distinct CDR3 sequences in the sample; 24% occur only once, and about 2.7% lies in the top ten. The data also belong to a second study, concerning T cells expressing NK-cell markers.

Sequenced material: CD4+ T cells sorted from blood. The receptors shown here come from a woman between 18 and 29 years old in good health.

The CDR3 reads CSARVPHRNTEAFF. CDR3 DNA sequence: TGCAGTGCTAGAGTCCCCCATAGGAACACTGAAGCTTTCTTT. The V gene is TRBV20-1, the J gene TRBJ1-1; D unclear. The CDR3 has 14 residues. V was shortened by 1 base and J by 1 base, with 10 bases between the two germline ends. The germline V gene has CDR1 DFQATT and CDR2 SNEGSKA (reference sequence).

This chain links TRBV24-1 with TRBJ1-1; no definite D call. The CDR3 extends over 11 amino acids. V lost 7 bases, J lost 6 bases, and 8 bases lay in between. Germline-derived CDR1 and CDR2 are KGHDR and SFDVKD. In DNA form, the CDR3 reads TGTGCCACCAGACGTAGATCTGAAGCTTTCTTT. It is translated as CATRRRSEAFF.

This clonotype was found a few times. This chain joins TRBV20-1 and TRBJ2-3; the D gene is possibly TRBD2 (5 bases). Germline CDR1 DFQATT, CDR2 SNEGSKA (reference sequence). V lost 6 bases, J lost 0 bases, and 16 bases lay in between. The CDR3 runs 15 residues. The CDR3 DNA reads TGCAGTGCCACCGTTCCTAGCTTGAGCACAGATACGCAGTATTTT. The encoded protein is CSATVPSLSTDTQYF.

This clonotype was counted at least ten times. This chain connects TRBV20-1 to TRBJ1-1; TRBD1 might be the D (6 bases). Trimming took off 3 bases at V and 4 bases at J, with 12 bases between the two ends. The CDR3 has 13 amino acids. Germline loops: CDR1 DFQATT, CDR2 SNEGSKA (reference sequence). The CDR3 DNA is TGCAGTGCTAGTGGGGGGCTGGGCACTGAAGCTTTCTTT. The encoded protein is CSASGGLGTEAFF.